This TCR beta chain appears in the sequencing data of a study of blood T cell repertoires in COVID-19. Study details: PBMCs, B-cell-depleted T cells, or T cells were the source of the cDNA or gDNA that made up the material.

The CDR3 runs 13 residues. Looked up from germline, CDR1 is MNHEY and CDR2 is SVGEGT. Trimming cost V 6 bases and J 4 bases; bases outside gene matches: 3. Individuals aged about 18 to 90 years were recruited from 24 US areas. Participants reported their clinical history, and cohort assignment relied on those reports. Method: immunoSEQ multiplex PCR; TCRdb's copy keeps in-frame clones and lacks some. The data show approximately 300,000 clones, roughly 90% seen once. The V call is TRBV6-2 or TRBV6-3, the J call TRBJ2-3, with 8 bases matching TRBD2. The TCR sequence derives from a woman aged 25 to 39 who had recovered from COVID-19. The sample taken for sequencing was PBMCs or T cells enriched from blood (not recorded which). This CDR3 is CASSPGGADTQYF. CDR3 in DNA: TGTGCCAGCAGCCCGGGGGGGGCAGATACGCAGTATTTT.